The 16 T cell receptor beta chains presented below share a single source sample, sequenced in a study of OX40 agonist ivuxolimab in advanced cancers. Assay: immunoSEQ multiplex PCR; the TCRdb copy retains only in-frame clones and omits some. The table has 60,000 to 75,000 clones, roughly 80% seen once. The sample consisted of CD4+ or CD8+ T cells sorted from blood, taken in a trial of the OX40 agonist ivuxolimab. These receptors all come from an adult with an advanced solid tumor such as melanoma, head and neck, liver or kidney cancer.

This chain joins TRBV7-8 and TRBJ2-3, with 11 bases lining up with TRBD1. There are 15 residues in the CDR3. Per germline, CDR1 SGHVS and CDR2 FQNEAQ. V shed 5 bases and J 5 bases; nucleotides not matched to a gene: 6. This CDR3 reads CASSPQGTGGDTQYF. The CDR3 coding sequence is TGTGCCAGCAGCCCCCAGGGGACAGGGGGAGATACGCAGTATTTT.

The chain links TRBV10-3 to TRBJ2-3; perhaps TRBD2 as D (5 bases). V lost 0 bases to trimming and J lost 6 bases, with 10 bases between them. There are 14 residues in the CDR3. Germline CDR1 ENHRY, CDR2 SYGVKD. The CDR3 nucleotides are TGTGCCATCAGTGAGTCGGGAGCCTTTGATACGCAGTATTTT. It encodes CAISESGAFDTQYF.

Concerning this clone: The identical CDR3 is also encoded by other nucleotide sequences in the sample. The rearrangement joins TRBV4-3 to TRBJ1-5; 8 bases line up with TRBD1. Germline V gene sequence: CDR1 LGHNA, CDR2 YSLEER. V was pared by 0 bases and J by 4 bases, with 11 bases of the junction left unmatched. This CDR3 spans 18 amino acids. CDR3 DNA sequence: TGCGCCAGCAGCCAAGATGAGTGGCAGGGGGCGGTAAATCAGCCCCAGCATTTT. Translation: CASSQDEWQGAVNQPQHF.

This chain connects TRBV6-6 to TRBJ2-3; D remains ambiguous. Trimming took 0 bases from V and 4 from J, leaving 8 bases between them. This CDR3 is 14 amino acids long. CDR1 is MNHNY, CDR2 SVGAGI, per germline (reference sequence). CDR3 coding DNA: TGTGCCAGCAGTTACTCCGACGGAGCAGATACGCAGTATTTT. Encoded protein: CASSYSDGADTQYF.

The gene calls are TRBV4-1 and TRBJ2-7; unclear D gene. V was cut by 4 bases and J by 0 bases, with 13 bases left in between. This CDR3 comprises 15 residues. The germline CDR1 and CDR2 sequences are MGHRA and YSYEKL. This CDR3 is CASSLLARSSYEQYF. The CDR3 DNA reads as TGCGCCAGCAGCCTCTTAGCTCGAAGCTCCTACGAGCAGTACTTC.

This clone was counted at least ten times. DNA of the CDR3: TGTGCCAGCAGCGTAGCTGATAACACCGGGGAGCTGTTTTTT. Its protein product is CASSVADNTGELFF. The J gene is TRBJ2-2, the V gene TRBV9; no reliable D call. The CDR3 is 14 residues long. Germline V CDR1 and CDR2: SGDLS, YYNGEE. V lost 0 bases to trimming and J lost 2 bases, with 5 bases between them.

By proportion, this clone is medium-sized. CDR3 sequence reads: CASSDDRGQGETQYF. The CDR3 nucleotides are TGCGCCAGCAGCGATGACAGGGGGCAGGGCGAGACCCAGTACTTC. The chain uses TRBV5-1 and TRBJ2-5; TRBD1 agrees at 10 bases. Germline CDR1 reads SGHRS; CDR2 reads YFSETQ. V shed 4 bases and J 5 bases; nucleotides not matched to a gene: 8. This CDR3 contains 15 residues.

The chain recombines TRBV18 with TRBJ1-1, with 8 nucleotides matching TRBD1. The CDR3 totals 17 residues. The germline V gene has CDR1 KGHSH and CDR2 LQKENI. The V and J ends lost 3 bases and 4 bases, in that order; junction bases with no gene match: 13. The CDR3 sequence: CASSPSGGFIMSTEAFF. CDR3 nucleotide sequence: TGTGCCAGCTCACCGTCAGGGGGCTTTATAATGAGCACTGAAGCTTTCTTT.

V and J are TRBV7-2 and TRBJ1-3, with a possible D match to TRBD1 (5 bases). The CDR3 is 16 amino acids. Germline V gene data show CDR1 as SGHTA and CDR2 as FQGNSA. Trimming left V 6 bases short and J 1 base short, with 16 bases between. CDR3 bases: TGTGCCAGCAGGAAGGCAGGGTCCAGGTCTGGAAACACCATATATTTT. Translation gives CASRKAGSRSGNTIYF.

The chain employs TRBV6-5 and TRBJ1-1; perhaps TRBD1 as D (5 bases). The V gene lost 4 bases and the J gene lost 0 bases, with 6 bases spanning the gap. This CDR3 is built from 13 residues. Germline lookup yields CDR1 MNHEY and CDR2 SVGAGI. CDR3 amino acids: CASSWGLNTEAFF. The CDR3 DNA is TGTGCCAGCAGTTGGGGCTTGAACACTGAAGCTTTCTTT.

This chain uses TRBV9 with TRBJ1-4; D is uncertain. The CDR3 has 14 residues. From germline, CDR1 is SGDLS and CDR2 YYNGEE. The germline V and J ends were trimmed by 4 bases and 5 bases, with 12 bases remaining between them. CDR3 nucleotide sequence: TGTGCCAGCAGCCTCGATTTGGCCAATGAAAAACTGTTTTTT. Amino acids: CASSLDLANEKLFF.

The chain joins TRBV30 to TRBJ1-4; D not resolved. The germline V gene encodes CDR1 GTSNPN and CDR2 SVGIG (reference sequence). Trimming removed 5 bases from V and 4 bases from J, with 11 bases in between. This CDR3 has 13 residues. CDR3 nucleotides: TGTGCCTGGGGTGCAGAGATTAATGAAAAACTGTTTTTT. It encodes CAWGAEINEKLFF.

This clone was recorded only once. V usage is TRBV29-1 and J usage is TRBJ2-7; either TRBD1 or TRBD2 may fit D (6 bases each). V lost 2 bases and J 5 bases, leaving 13 bases between the germline ends. The germline CDR1 and CDR2 sequences are SQVTM and ANQGSEA. The CDR3 contains 13 residues. The CDR3 nucleotides are TGCAGCGTTGAATTGGACGGGGGCCACGAGCAGTACTTC. This translates into CSVELDGGHEQYF.

The CDR3 nucleotides read TGTGCCAGCAGCTTAGAGGTAGCGGGGGTCCATGAGCAGTTCTTC. Translating it yields CASSLEVAGVHEQFF. This chain connects TRBV11-2 to TRBJ2-1; 9 nucleotides line up with TRBD2. J gave up 8 bases and V 0 bases, and 5 bases lay outside the gene matches. The CDR3 consists of 15 residues. Germline CDR1 reads SGHAT; CDR2 reads FQNNGV.

A single count supports this clone. J is TRBJ2-5 and V is TRBV7-9; 13 bases fit TRBD2. The germline gives CDR1 SEHNR, CDR2 FQNEAQ (reference sequence). The V and J ends lost 5 bases and 4 bases, in that order; junction bases with no gene match: 4. This CDR3 contains 15 residues. CDR3 sequence reads: CASSTGLAGPETQYF. The CDR3 DNA reads as TGTGCCAGCAGCACGGGACTAGCGGGGCCAGAGACCCAGTACTTC.

The chain couples TRBV23-1 to TRBJ1-6; D unresolved. TRBV23-1 counts as an open reading frame of uncertain function. V lost 8 bases and J 9 bases, leaving 17 bases between the germline ends. CDR3 length: 14 residues. The CDR3 is CASLGAPRCSPLHF. As DNA, the CDR3 is TGCGCCAGCCTCGGAGCACCCCGTTGTTCACCCCTCCACTTT.